This T cell receptor beta chain emerged from a study of blood T cell repertoires in COVID-19. Study-level background: COVID-19 samples from acute and convalescent phases originated in the United States, Italy and Spain.

V was clipped by 2 bases and J by 10 bases, with 9 bases between them. The CDR3 runs 13 residues. This clone was detected only a few times. Sequenced by immunoSEQ multiplex PCR; TCRdb stores in-frame clones only, minus some. This table has under 350,000 clones, roughly 87% appearing once. This TCR came from a human donor in a cohort sampled during active COVID-19. Input material: peripheral blood. The J gene is TRBJ1-6, the V gene TRBV12-3 or TRBV12-4; possibly TRBD1 for D (5 bases). The CDR3 spells CASSLIQDSPLHF. DNA for the CDR3: TGTGCCAGCAGTTTAATACAGGACTCACCCCTCCACTTT.